Sequencing of this T cell receptor (beta chain) was carried out in a study of shared clonotypes between healthy human individuals. Broader study findings: With few donors, the genetic and exposure-history diversity represented was limited.

The protocol was immunoSEQ multiplex PCR, while the TCRdb copy is restricted to in-frame clones and leaves out a portion. Here the sample spans some 2,500,000 clones, 85% to 95% being singletons. With regard to this clone: What it binds is unknown.

The length of the CDR3 is 14 residues. The ends were cut back, 5 bases at V and 3 bases at J, with 13 bases in the middle. Germline CDR1 MDHEN, CDR2 SYDVKM. The clonotype comes from a man aged 18-30 years in good health. Some clones in this sample may be carry-over from other donors' samples. The J gene is TRBJ1-1, the V gene TRBV28, with D maybe TRBD1 (5 bases). Sequencing input: naive CD4+ T cells from PBMCs. Subset noted: CD45RA+ positively selected. The CDR3 loop is CASSGGGGDTEAFF. CDR3 nucleotides: TGTGCCAGCAGTGGGGGTGGCGGGGACACTGAAGCTTTCTTT.